Listed below are T cell receptor beta chains from one sample, sequenced in a study of blood T cell repertoires in COVID-19. Clones were read by immunoSEQ multiplex PCR, and TCRdb kept only the in-frame ones, dropping some. This table has 380,000 or so clones, more than 75% appearing once. The sample consisted of PBMCs or T cells enriched from blood (not recorded which). The receptors stem from a man aged 25 to 40 who had recovered from COVID-19. The CDR3 runs from the conserved cysteine through the conserved F or W. The order of the fields is CDR3 protein, V gene, J gene.

CDR3aa: CASSLAGGHGYTF
v_gene: TRBV7-9
j_gene: TRBJ1-2

CDR3aa: CASSQRTSGGAGELFF
v_gene: TRBV4-2
j_gene: TRBJ2-2

CDR3aa: CASSIGAGVNTGELFF
v_gene: TRBV19
j_gene: TRBJ2-2

CDR3aa: CASSWGQGEAFF
v_gene: TRBV5-6
j_gene: TRBJ1-1

CDR3aa: CASSFHTWTRQGAGELFF
v_gene: TRBV7-8
j_gene: TRBJ2-2

CDR3aa: CASSPSTGGIRGYTF
v_gene: TRBV27
j_gene: TRBJ1-2

CDR3aa: CSVGEGRSGYEQYF
v_gene: TRBV29-1
j_gene: TRBJ2-7

CDR3aa: CASSLGGLGTDTQYF
v_gene: TRBV7-9
j_gene: TRBJ2-3

CDR3aa: CASSPVGIEQYF
v_gene: TRBV18
j_gene: TRBJ2-7

CDR3aa: CASSFQNSYEQYF
v_gene: TRBV6-2/TRBV6-3
j_gene: TRBJ2-7

CDR3aa: CASRTRGRTEAFF
v_gene: TRBV27
j_gene: TRBJ1-1

CDR3aa: CASSLGQGGNEKLFF
v_gene: TRBV18
j_gene: TRBJ1-4

CDR3aa: CASSPSQGDKQFF
v_gene: TRBV5-4
j_gene: TRBJ2-1

CDR3aa: CASSQSEHLYEQYF
v_gene: TRBV6-6
j_gene: TRBJ2-7

CDR3aa: CASSQNRGPGANVLTF
v_gene: TRBV7-9
j_gene: TRBJ2-6

CDR3aa: CASSLRQNQPQHF
v_gene: TRBV18
j_gene: TRBJ1-5

CDR3aa: CASSIDGSGANVLTF
v_gene: TRBV19
j_gene: TRBJ2-6

CDR3aa: CASSLAFQTANEKLFF
v_gene: TRBV5-5
j_gene: TRBJ1-4

CDR3aa: CASRSTGGTEAFF
v_gene: TRBV12-3/TRBV12-4
j_gene: TRBJ1-1

CDR3aa: CAWSVGWGQGFNSGSPLHF
v_gene: TRBV30
j_gene: TRBJ1-6

CDR3aa: CASTPGRARIQYF
v_gene: TRBV19
j_gene: TRBJ2-4

CDR3aa: CATSAFEDGYTF
v_gene: TRBV15
j_gene: TRBJ1-2

CDR3aa: CASNLPLAFNEQFF
v_gene: TRBV7-2
j_gene: TRBJ2-1

CDR3aa: CASSPWTGSYTF
v_gene: TRBV7-9
j_gene: TRBJ1-2

CDR3aa: CASSLGQANQPQHF
v_gene: TRBV7-2
j_gene: TRBJ1-5

CDR3aa: CASSLGTYRETGELFF
v_gene: TRBV5-1
j_gene: TRBJ2-2

CDR3aa: CASSLVSGVGTDTQYF
v_gene: TRBV13
j_gene: TRBJ2-3

CDR3aa: CASSEEGRPGAFF
v_gene: TRBV18
j_gene: TRBJ1-1

CDR3aa: CAWSPPGQGFQPQHF
v_gene: TRBV30
j_gene: TRBJ1-5

CDR3aa: CASSVETGIRDTQYF
v_gene: TRBV9
j_gene: TRBJ2-3

CDR3aa: CASSSPGGLITDTQYF
v_gene: TRBV7-2
j_gene: TRBJ2-3

CDR3aa: CASSRGQGNFNEQYF
v_gene: TRBV18
j_gene: TRBJ2-7

CDR3aa: CASSLLGRLEDTEAFF
v_gene: TRBV5-6
j_gene: TRBJ1-1

CDR3aa: CASSQNSGANTGELFF
v_gene: TRBV2
j_gene: TRBJ2-2

CDR3aa: CASSLAGNTIYF
v_gene: TRBV7-9
j_gene: TRBJ1-3

CDR3aa: CASSLEVRTGGNIQYF
v_gene: TRBV5-1
j_gene: TRBJ2-4

CDR3aa: CASSSGTGGYNEQFF
v_gene: TRBV11-3
j_gene: TRBJ2-1

CDR3aa: CASSRRQGTTVNGYTF
v_gene: TRBV6-2/TRBV6-3
j_gene: TRBJ1-2